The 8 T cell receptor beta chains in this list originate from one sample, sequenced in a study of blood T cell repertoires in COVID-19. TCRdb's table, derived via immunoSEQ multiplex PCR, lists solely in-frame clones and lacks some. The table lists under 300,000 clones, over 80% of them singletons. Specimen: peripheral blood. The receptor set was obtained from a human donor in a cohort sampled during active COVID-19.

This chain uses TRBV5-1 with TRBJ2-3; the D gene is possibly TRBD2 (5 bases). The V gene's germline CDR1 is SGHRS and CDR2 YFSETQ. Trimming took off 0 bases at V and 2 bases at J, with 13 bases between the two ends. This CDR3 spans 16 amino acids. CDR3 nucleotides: TGCGCCAGCAGCTTGGCGCTCGGGGTAGACACAGATACGCAGTATTTT. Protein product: CASSLALGVDTDTQYF.

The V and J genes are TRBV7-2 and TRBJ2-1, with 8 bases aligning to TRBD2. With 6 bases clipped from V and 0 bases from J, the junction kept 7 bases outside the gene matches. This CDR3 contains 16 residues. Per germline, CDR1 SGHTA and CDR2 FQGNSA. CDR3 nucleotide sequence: TGTGCCAGCAGATACCGAGCGGGAGCCTCCTACAATGAGCAGTTCTTC. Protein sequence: CASRYRAGASYNEQFF.

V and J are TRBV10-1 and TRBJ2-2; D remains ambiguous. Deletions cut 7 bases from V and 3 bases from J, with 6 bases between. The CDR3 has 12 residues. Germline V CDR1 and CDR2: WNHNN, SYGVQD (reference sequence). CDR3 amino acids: CASNGDTGELFF. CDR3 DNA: TGCGCCAGCAACGGAGACACCGGGGAGCTGTTTTTT.

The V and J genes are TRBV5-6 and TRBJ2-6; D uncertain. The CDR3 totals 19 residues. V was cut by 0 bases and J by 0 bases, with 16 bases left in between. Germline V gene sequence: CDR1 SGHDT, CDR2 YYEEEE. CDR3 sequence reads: CASSLGQGETYSGANVLTF. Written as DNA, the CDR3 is TGTGCCAGCAGCTTGGGTCAAGGAGAGACCTACTCTGGGGCCAACGTCCTGACTTTC. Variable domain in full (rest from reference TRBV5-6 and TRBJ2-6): DAGVTQSPTHLIKTRGQQVTLRCSPKSGHDTVSWYQQALGQGPQFIFQYYEEEERQRGNFPDRFSGHQFPNYSSELNVNALLLGDSALYLCASSLGQGETYSGANVLTFGAGSRLTVL.

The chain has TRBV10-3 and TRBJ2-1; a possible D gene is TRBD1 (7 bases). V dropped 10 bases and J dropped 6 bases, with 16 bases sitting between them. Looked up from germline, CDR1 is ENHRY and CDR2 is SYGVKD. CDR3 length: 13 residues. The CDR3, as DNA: TGTGCCACCCTCCAGGGGGGCGCCAATGAGCAGTTCTTC. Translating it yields CATLQGGANEQFF.

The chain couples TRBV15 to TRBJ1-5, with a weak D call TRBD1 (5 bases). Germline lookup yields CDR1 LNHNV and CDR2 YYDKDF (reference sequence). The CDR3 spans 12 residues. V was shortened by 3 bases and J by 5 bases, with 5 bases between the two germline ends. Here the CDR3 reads CATSSRDQPQHF. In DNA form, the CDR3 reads TGTGCCACCAGCAGCAGGGATCAGCCCCAGCATTTT.

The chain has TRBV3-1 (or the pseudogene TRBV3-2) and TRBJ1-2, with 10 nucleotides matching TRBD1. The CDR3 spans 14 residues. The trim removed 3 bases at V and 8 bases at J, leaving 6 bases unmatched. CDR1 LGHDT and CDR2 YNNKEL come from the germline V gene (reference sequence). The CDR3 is CASSHAGTGEGYTF. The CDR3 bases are TGTGCCAGCAGCCACGCGGGGACAGGGGAAGGCTACACCTTC.

The CDR3 bases are TGTGCCAGCAGCTTAGCCCGGTCCGTATATTCACCCCTCCACTTT. Protein: CASSLARSVYSPLHF. The rearrangement links TRBV11-2 to TRBJ1-6; D ambiguous. The germline gives CDR1 SGHAT, CDR2 FQNNGV. The CDR3 loop spans 15 amino acids. V lost 1 base, J lost 8 bases, and 12 bases lay in between.